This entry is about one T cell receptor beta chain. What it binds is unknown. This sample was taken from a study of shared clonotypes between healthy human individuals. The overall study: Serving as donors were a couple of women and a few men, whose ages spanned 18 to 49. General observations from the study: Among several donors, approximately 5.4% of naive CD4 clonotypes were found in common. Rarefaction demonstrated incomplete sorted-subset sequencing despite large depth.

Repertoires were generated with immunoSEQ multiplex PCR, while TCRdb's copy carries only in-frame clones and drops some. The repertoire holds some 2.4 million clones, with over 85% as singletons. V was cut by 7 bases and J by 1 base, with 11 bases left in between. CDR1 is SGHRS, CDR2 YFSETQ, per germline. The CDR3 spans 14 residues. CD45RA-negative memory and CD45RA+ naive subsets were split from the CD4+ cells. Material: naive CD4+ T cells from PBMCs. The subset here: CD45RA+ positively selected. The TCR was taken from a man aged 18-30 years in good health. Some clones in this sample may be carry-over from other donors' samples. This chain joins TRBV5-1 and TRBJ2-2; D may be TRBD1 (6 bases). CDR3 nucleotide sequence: TGCGCCAGCGGGGACACGGTGAACACCGGGGAGCTGTTTTTT. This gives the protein CASGDTVNTGELFF.